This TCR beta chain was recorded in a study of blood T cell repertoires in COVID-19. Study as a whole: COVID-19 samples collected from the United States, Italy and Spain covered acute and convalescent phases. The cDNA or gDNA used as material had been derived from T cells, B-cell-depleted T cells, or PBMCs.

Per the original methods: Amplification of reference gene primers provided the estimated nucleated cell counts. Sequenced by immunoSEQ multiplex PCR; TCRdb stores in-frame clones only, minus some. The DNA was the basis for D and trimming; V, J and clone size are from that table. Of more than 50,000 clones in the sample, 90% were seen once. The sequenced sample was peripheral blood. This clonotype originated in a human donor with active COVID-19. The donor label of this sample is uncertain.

Written as DNA, the CDR3 is TGCAGCGTTGAACGTTTTGGGCTCGAAGCTTTCTTT. This codes for CSVERFGLEAFF. The chain links TRBV29-1 to TRBJ1-1; D call uncertain. CDR1 and CDR2 (germline): SQVTM, ANQGSEA. V lost 2 bases and J lost 8, with 12 bases in between. The CDR3 sequence is 12 residues long.